Listed below are T cell receptor beta chains from one sample, sequenced in a study of cytomegalovirus exposure and HLA in healthy donors. The protocol was immunoSEQ multiplex PCR, while the TCRdb copy is restricted to in-frame clones and leaves out a portion. Here the sample table reports about 52,000 clones. Sample: PBMCs. The receptors here all came from a woman aged 45-60 years in good health and CMV-seropositive. CDR3s include the opening cysteine and the closing phenylalanine or tryptophan. The D gene is left open where the match is weak. Size is stated for part of the rows, as once, few or many counts, or as a class when the clone is expanded.

clone_size	v_call	d_call	j_call	cdr3_nt	cdr3_aa
.	TRBV5-1	.	TRBJ2-7	TGCGCCAGCAGCTCGAGGCCGGGGAGCGCCTACGAGCAGTACTTC	CASSSRPGSAYEQYF
.	TRBV4-3	.	TRBJ1-2	TGCGCCAGCAGCCAGCAAGGGGTCCCCACTGATGGCTACACCTTC	CASSQQGVPTDGYTF
.	TRBV30	.	TRBJ2-5	TGTGCCTGGGGGGGAGGGGGAGAGACCCAGTACTTC	CAWGGGGETQYF
.	TRBV5-6	.	TRBJ2-7	TGTGCCAGCAGCTTGTACAGGGCCTACGAGCAGTACTTC	CASSLYRAYEQYF
.	TRBV28	.	TRBJ2-5	TGTGCCAGCAGTTTAGTGAGGGGGATAAAGACCCAGTACTTC	CASSLVRGIKTQYF
.	TRBV5-5	.	TRBJ1-1	TGTGCCAGCAGCTTGGTGAGGAACACTGAAGCTTTCTTT	CASSLVRNTEAFF
.	TRBV11-2	.	TRBJ1-3	TGTGCCAGCAGCTTAGTCCAGGGGTCTGGAAACACCATATATTTT	CASSLVQGSGNTIYF
.	TRBV29-1	TRBD1	TRBJ1-3	TGCAGCGTTGTAGGTTGGACAGGTGGAAACACCATATATTTT	CSVVGWTGGNTIYF
medium-sized	TRBV6-5	TRBD1	TRBJ1-3	TGTGCCAGCAGTTATGCGCCAGGGGGAGGAAACACCATATATTTT	CASSYAPGGGNTIYF
.	TRBV4-2	.	TRBJ2-1	TGTGCCAGCAGCCAAGATGGGAGCTCCTACAATGAGCAGTTCTTC	CASSQDGSSYNEQFF
.	TRBV7-2	.	TRBJ1-2	TGTGCCAGCAGCCTAGAGAGAGGATTGGGCTATGGCTACACCTTC	CASSLERGLGYGYTF
.	TRBV28	.	TRBJ1-2	TGTGCCAGCAGCAACAGTAACTATGGCTACACCTTC	CASSNSNYGYTF
.	TRBV6-5	TRBD1	TRBJ1-4	TGTGCCAGCAGTCACCGGGACAGGGTCGAAAAACTGTTTTTT	CASSHRDRVEKLFF
.	TRBV5-1	TRBD1	TRBJ2-1	TGCGCCAGCAGCTTGCCCCGGGACAGGTTCTTC	CASSLPRDRFF
.	TRBV6-5	.	TRBJ2-1	TGTGCCAGCAGTTACTCAGGGACTTCCTACAATGAGCAGTTCTTC	CASSYSGTSYNEQFF
.	TRBV5-1	.	TRBJ1-5	TGCGCCAGCAGCTTAGCAGGGCAGTCTCAGCCCCAGCATTTT	CASSLAGQSQPQHF
.	TRBV19	TRBD1	TRBJ2-1	TGTGCCAGTAGTATAGCTTGGGGGGGACAGGGCCTCAATGAGCAGTTCTTC	CASSIAWGGQGLNEQFF
.	TRBV15	TRBD2	TRBJ2-1	TGTGCCACCAGCAGAGCCCCACGGACTAGCGGGAACAATGAGCAGTTCTTC	CATSRAPRTSGNNEQFF
.	TRBV5-5	.	TRBJ1-1	TGTGCCAGCAGCTTGCGGGATAAAAGGACTGAAGCTTTCTTT	CASSLRDKRTEAFF
.	TRBV7-6	.	TRBJ2-1	TGTGCCAGCAGCGTATCGACTGGAGCGGATGAGCAGTTCTTC	CASSVSTGADEQFF
.	TRBV7-8	.	TRBJ1-1	TGTGCCACTTTGGGGGGGAATTGGGGCTCTGAAGCTTTCTTT	CATLGGNWGSEAFF
.	TRBV28	.	TRBJ2-7	TGTGCCAGCAGTTTACTCCACGAGCAGTACTTC	CASSLLHEQYF
.	TRBV28	.	TRBJ1-5	TGTGCCAGCAGTTCCCTACAGGGAAGGGGTCAGCCCCAGCATTTT	CASSSLQGRGQPQHF
.	TRBV18	.	TRBJ1-6	TGTGCCAGCTCCCCAACATACCAACAGGGCTATAATTCACCCCTCCACTTT	CASSPTYQQGYNSPLHF
.	TRBV10-1	TRBD2	TRBJ2-1	TGCGCCAGCAGTCCTCGACTAGCGGGAGGGTCCCAAGTTGAGTTCTTC	CASSPRLAGGSQVEFF
.	TRBV7-2	.	TRBJ2-1	TGTGCCAGCAGCTTACATCCGGGGTCGTACAATGAGCAGTTCTTC	CASSLHPGSYNEQFF
.	TRBV4-2	TRBD2	TRBJ2-3	TGTGCCAGCAGCCAAGATCGGAGAGCGGGGGGCACAGATACGCAGTATTTT	CASSQDRRAGGTDTQYF
.	TRBV5-5	TRBD2	TRBJ2-3	TGTGCCAGCAGCGGGGGGGGAGATACGCAGTATTTT	CASSGGGDTQYF
.	TRBV4-2	TRBD1	TRBJ2-7	TGTGCCAGCAGCCAAGAGGCAGGAGGGACAGGGTTCCACGAGCAGTACTTC	CASSQEAGGTGFHEQYF
.	TRBV5-1	.	TRBJ2-2	TGCGCCAGCAGCTTGGCGGGGTTCGGGGAGCTGTTTTTT	CASSLAGFGELFF
.	TRBV30	TRBD1	TRBJ1-2	TGTGCCTGGAGTTCCGGGACAGGGGATGGCTACACCTTC	CAWSSGTGDGYTF
.	TRBV9	.	TRBJ2-5	TGTGCCAGCAGCGTAGGTGGGGACGCGGGGGAGACCCAGTACTTC	CASSVGGDAGETQYF
.	TRBV28	TRBD1	TRBJ1-5	TGTGCCAGCAGTGACCAGACAGGGTGGGGGCCCCAGCATTTT	CASSDQTGWGPQHF
.	TRBV7-6	.	TRBJ1-1	TGTGCCAGCAGCTTAGGGAGCTGGAACACTGAAGCTTTCTTT	CASSLGSWNTEAFF
.	TRBV30	.	TRBJ1-2	TGTGCCTGGAGTGTACGGCAGGGGATTAACTATGGCTACACCTTC	CAWSVRQGINYGYTF
.	TRBV28	TRBD2	TRBJ2-7	TGTGCCAGCAGTTTAGCCCTAGCGGGGGCCTACGAGCAGTACTTC	CASSLALAGAYEQYF
.	TRBV7-2	TRBD1	TRBJ1-6	TGTGCCAGCAGCCAGACAGGGTCTAATTCACCCCTCCACTTT	CASSQTGSNSPLHF
.	TRBV30	TRBD2	TRBJ2-7	TGTGCCTGGGGCCGTAAAGGACTAGCGGGAGGCGCCGAGCAGTACTTC	CAWGRKGLAGGAEQYF
.	TRBV19	TRBD2	TRBJ2-7	TGTGCCAGTAGTATCCAGCGGGATGGAGAGCAGTACTTC	CASSIQRDGEQYF
.	TRBV28	TRBD2	TRBJ2-3	TGTGCCAGCAGACCGGCGGGAGGGCTGATTTTGGATACGCAGTATTTT	CASRPAGGLILDTQYF
.	TRBV19	TRBD1	TRBJ2-1	TGTGCCAGTAGTATCAGGGGACAGGGGGCGCTGGGGAGATACAATGAGCAGTTCTTC	CASSIRGQGALGRYNEQFF
.	TRBV7-2	TRBD2	TRBJ2-7	TGTGCCAGCAGCCTAGGGGGACTAGCGGGACCCGAGCAGTACTTC	CASSLGGLAGPEQYF
.	TRBV5-1	.	TRBJ2-2	TGCGCCAGCAGCACAAGTCCCGGGGAGCTGTTTTTT	CASSTSPGELFF
.	TRBV6-6	TRBD2	TRBJ2-5	TGTGCCAGCAGGGCGACTAGCGGTGGGGCGGAGACCCAGTACTTC	CASRATSGGAETQYF
.	TRBV6-1	TRBD1	TRBJ1-5	TGTGCCAGCAGTGAATTCGCCGGGACAGCGAGTCAGCCCCAGCATTTT	CASSEFAGTASQPQHF
.	TRBV25-1	.	TRBJ2-3	TGTGCCAGCAGTGATCTACCTAGCACAGATACGCAGTATTTT	CASSDLPSTDTQYF
.	TRBV6-1	TRBD2	TRBJ2-1	TGTGCCAGCAGTAGCGGGGTCTTTCATGAGCAGTTCTTC	CASSSGVFHEQFF
.	TRBV6-1	TRBD1	TRBJ1-2	TGTGCCAGCAGTGATCCCGGGACAGGGGGCGTAGACTATGGCTACACCTTC	CASSDPGTGGVDYGYTF
.	TRBV28	TRBD2	TRBJ2-7	TGTGCCAGCGGCCCGAAGCCGGGACTAGCGGGAGACCGCTCCTACGAGCAGTACTTC	CASGPKPGLAGDRSYEQYF
.	TRBV7-6	.	TRBJ1-1	TGTGCCAGCAGCGGGCAGTTGGGAGACACTGAAGCTTTCTTT	CASSGQLGDTEAFF
.	TRBV28	.	TRBJ2-7	TGTGCCAGCACTGATTTTGCGGGGGCCTCACGCGAGCAGTACTTC	CASTDFAGASREQYF
.	TRBV6-4	TRBD2	TRBJ2-2	TGTGCCAGCAGTTTGCGGGCGGGAGAGGTCACCGGGGAGCTGTTTTTT	CASSLRAGEVTGELFF
.	TRBV19	.	TRBJ1-2	TGTGCCAGTAGTACCCAAAGACATGCTCGGGGCTACACCTTC	CASSTQRHARGYTF
.	TRBV5-1	.	TRBJ2-3	TGCGCCAGCAGCTTGGCGACAGATACGCAGTATTTT	CASSLATDTQYF